This paragraph covers one TCR beta chain sequence. Its specificity is unknown. The CDR3 has 14 amino acids. The V end was cut by 3 bases, the J end by 4 bases, with 12 bases between. Germline assignment: CDR1 ENHRY and CDR2 SYGVKD. Individual cDNA molecules carried attached unique molecular identifiers. Each CDR3 protein is one row after TCRdb ran MiXCR on the 5' RACE reads. The table shows roughly 34,000 distinct CDR3 sequences, with approximately 5% occurring only once. The data are from a study of early T cells in non-severe SARS-CoV-2 infection. Overall study: It was bulk RNA from unsorted whole blood that was sequenced, and the chains were unpaired. Points from the study as a whole: Database matching using VDJdb favored anti-spike CD8 responses, with private and CD4 specificities left missing.

The chain recombines TRBV10-3 with TRBJ1-1; possible D gene TRBD1, 5 bases. Specimen: whole blood. This TCR came from an adult who was a healthcare worker with PCR-confirmed SARS-CoV-2 infection or an uninfected control (not recorded which). CDR3 loop: CAISDRQGVTEAFF. The CDR3 nucleotides read TGTGCCATCAGTGATAGGCAGGGAGTCACTGAAGCTTTCTTT.